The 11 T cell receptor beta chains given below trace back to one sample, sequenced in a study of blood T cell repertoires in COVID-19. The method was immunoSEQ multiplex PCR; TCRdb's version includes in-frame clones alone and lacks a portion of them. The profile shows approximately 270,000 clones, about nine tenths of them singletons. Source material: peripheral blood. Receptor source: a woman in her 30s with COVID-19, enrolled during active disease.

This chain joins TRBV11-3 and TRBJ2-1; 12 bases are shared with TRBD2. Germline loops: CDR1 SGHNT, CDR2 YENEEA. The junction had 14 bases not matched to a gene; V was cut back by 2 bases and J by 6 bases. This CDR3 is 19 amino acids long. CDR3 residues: CASSLSFPFTSGRPNEQFF. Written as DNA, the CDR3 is TGTGCCAGCAGCTTAAGTTTCCCCTTCACTAGCGGGAGGCCCAATGAGCAGTTCTTC.

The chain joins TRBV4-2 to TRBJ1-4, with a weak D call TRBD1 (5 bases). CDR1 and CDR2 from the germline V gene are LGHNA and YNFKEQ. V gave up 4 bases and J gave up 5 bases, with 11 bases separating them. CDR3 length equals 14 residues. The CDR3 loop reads CASSPGRRNEKLFF. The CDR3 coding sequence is TGTGCCAGCAGCCCAGGGCGTCGGAATGAAAAACTGTTTTTT.

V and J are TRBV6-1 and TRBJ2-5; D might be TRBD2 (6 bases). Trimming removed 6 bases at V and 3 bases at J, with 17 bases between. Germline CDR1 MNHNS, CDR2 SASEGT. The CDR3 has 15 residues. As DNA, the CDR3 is TGTGCCAGCAGACGGCCGGGGACGGGGGAAGAGACCCAGTACTTC. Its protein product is CASRRPGTGEETQYF.

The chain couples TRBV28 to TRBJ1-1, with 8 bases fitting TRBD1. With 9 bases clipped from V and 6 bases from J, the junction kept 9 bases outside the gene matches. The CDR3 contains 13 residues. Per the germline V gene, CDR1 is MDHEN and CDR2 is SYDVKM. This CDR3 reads CASFRTGGSEAFF. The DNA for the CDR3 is TGTGCCAGTTTTAGAACAGGGGGGTCTGAAGCTTTCTTT.

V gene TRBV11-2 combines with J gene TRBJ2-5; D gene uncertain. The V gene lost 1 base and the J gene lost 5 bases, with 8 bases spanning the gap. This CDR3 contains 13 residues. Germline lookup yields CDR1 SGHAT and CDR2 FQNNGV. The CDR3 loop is CASSLGLRETQYF. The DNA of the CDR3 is TGTGCCAGCAGCTTAGGACTGCGGGAGACCCAGTACTTC.

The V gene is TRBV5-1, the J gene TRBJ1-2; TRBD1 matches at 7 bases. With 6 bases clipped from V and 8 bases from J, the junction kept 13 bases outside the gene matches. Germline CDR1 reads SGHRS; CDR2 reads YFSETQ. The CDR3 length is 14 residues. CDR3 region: CASISQTGIGGYTF. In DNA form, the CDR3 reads TGCGCCAGCATCTCGCAGACAGGGATTGGAGGCTACACCTTC.

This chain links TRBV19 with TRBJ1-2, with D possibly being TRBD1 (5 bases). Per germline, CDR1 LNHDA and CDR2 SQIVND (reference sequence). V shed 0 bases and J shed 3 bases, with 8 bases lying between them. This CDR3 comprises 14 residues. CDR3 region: CASSIDRGHYGYTF. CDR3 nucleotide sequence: TGTGCCAGTAGTATAGATAGGGGCCACTATGGCTACACCTTC.

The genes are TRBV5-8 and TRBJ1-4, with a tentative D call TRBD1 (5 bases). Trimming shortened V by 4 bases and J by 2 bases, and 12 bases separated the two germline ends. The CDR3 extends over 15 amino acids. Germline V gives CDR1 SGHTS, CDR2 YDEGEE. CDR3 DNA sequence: TGTGCCAGCAGCCCGGGCAGGGCGACTAATGAAAAACTGTTTTTT. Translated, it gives CASSPGRATNEKLFF.

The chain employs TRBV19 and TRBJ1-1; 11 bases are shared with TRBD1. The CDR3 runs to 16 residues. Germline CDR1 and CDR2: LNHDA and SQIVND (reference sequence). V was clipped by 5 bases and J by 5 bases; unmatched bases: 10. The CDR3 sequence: CASSQRTGGLITEAFF. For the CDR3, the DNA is TGTGCCAGTAGTCAAAGGACAGGGGGCCTTATTACTGAAGCTTTCTTT.

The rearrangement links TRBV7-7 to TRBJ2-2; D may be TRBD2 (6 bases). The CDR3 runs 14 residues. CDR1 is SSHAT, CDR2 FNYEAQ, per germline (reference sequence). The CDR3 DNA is TGTGCTAGCGGCCCGTACAAGAACACCGGGGAGCTGTTTTTT. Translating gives CASGPYKNTGELFF.

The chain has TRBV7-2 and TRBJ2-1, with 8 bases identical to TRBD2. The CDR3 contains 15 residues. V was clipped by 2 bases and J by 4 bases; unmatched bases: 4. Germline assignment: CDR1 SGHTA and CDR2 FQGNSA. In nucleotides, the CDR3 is TGTGCCAGCAGCTTAAGGACTAGCAGGTACAATGAGCAGTTCTTC. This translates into CASSLRTSRYNEQFF.